The 24 T cell receptor beta chains below all came from one sample that was sequenced in a study of cytomegalovirus exposure and HLA in healthy donors. PCR amplification relied on 60 Vbeta primers (plus 13 Jbeta primers). Only in-frame clones appear in the TCRdb table, and some are missing; sequencing was by immunoSEQ multiplex PCR. Of 150,000 to 200,000 clones in the sample, roughly 79% were seen once. The specimen was PBMCs. The receptors were gathered from a man younger than 40 in good health and CMV-seronegative.

This clone appeared a single time. The chain uses TRBV4-1 and TRBJ2-1; 8 bases map to TRBD2. The CDR3 has 14 amino acids. The V segment lost 4 bases and the J segment 5 bases; nucleotides outside the gene matches: 4. Germline V gene lookup returns CDR1 MGHRA and CDR2 YSYEKL. CDR3 amino acids: CASSLRGLDNEQFF. Here the CDR3 DNA reads TGCGCCAGCAGCCTAAGGGGACTAGACAATGAGCAGTTCTTC.

The chain carries TRBV2 and TRBJ1-2; tentative D call: TRBD1 (6 bases). The V end was cut by 10 bases, the J end by 8 bases, with 20 bases between. The CDR3 length is 13 residues. The V gene's germline CDR1 is SNHLY and CDR2 FYNNEI. CDR3 in DNA: TGTGCCATACTACAGGGTTTAAGTTTCGGCTACACCTTC. It codes for CAILQGLSFGYTF.

This chain connects TRBV2 to TRBJ2-7; a possible D gene is TRBD1 (5 bases). Germline CDR1 and CDR2: SNHLY and FYNNEI. This CDR3 region has 14 residues. The V and J ends lost 2 bases and 5 bases respectively, with 13 bases between them. The CDR3 nucleotides read TGTGCCAGCAGTGAATCGCAGGGTTTGGACGAGCAGTACTTC. Its translation is CASSESQGLDEQYF. The full variable domain, its missing parts supplied by reference TRBV2 and TRBJ2-7, is EPEVTQTPSHQVTQMGQEVILRCVPISNHLYFYWYRQILGQKVEFLVSFYNNEISEKSEIFDDQFSVERPDGSNFTLKIRSTKLEDSAMYFCASSESQGLDEQYFGPGTRLTVT.

The CDR3, as DNA: TGTGCCAGCTCACCAGCTAGCGGGAGATCGGGTCGTGTTGCAAGCACCGGGGAGCTGTTTTTT. This encodes CASSPASGRSGRVASTGELFF. The V gene is TRBV18, the J gene TRBJ2-2, with 10 bases identical to TRBD2. Germline CDR1 reads KGHSH; CDR2 reads LQKENI. J lost 4 bases, V lost 2 bases, and 19 bases had no gene match. The CDR3 sequence is 21 residues long.

A single count supports this clone. J is TRBJ2-1 and V is TRBV28; D might be TRBD1 (5 bases). V was cut by 6 bases and J by 1 base, with 22 bases left in between. This CDR3 region has 18 residues. Germline V gene data show CDR1 as MDHEN and CDR2 as SYDVKM. CDR3 bases: TGTGCCAGCAGCCCAGTGTTCAGGGAAGAGTGGTCCTACAATGAGCAGTTCTTC. It yields the protein CASSPVFREEWSYNEQFF.

The chain has TRBV7-2 and TRBJ1-1, with 7 positions matching TRBD1. The CDR3 extends over 14 amino acids. V lost 5 bases, J lost 7 bases, and 10 bases stayed unmatched. CDR1 is SGHTA and CDR2 is FQGNSA in the germline V gene. The DNA of the CDR3 is TGTGCCAGCAGCCCTGAGGGGGCGTTAGGTGAAGCTTTCTTT. This codes for CASSPEGALGEAFF.

This clone was observed a single time. The CDR3 protein is CASSVDSYYGYTF. The CDR3 DNA follows: TGCGCCAGCAGCGTGGACAGTTACTATGGCTACACCTTC. This chain links TRBV5-1 with TRBJ1-2, with D perhaps matching TRBD1 (6 bases). This CDR3 has 13 residues. Germline V gene lookup returns CDR1 SGHRS and CDR2 YFSETQ. The germline V and J ends were trimmed by 4 bases and 3 bases, with 10 bases remaining between them.

The chain has TRBV9 and TRBJ2-7, with 8 bases matching TRBD1. CDR1 and CDR2 from the germline V gene are SGDLS and YYNGEE. The J segment lost 4 bases and the V segment lost 3 bases, leaving 6 bases of the junction unmatched. The CDR3 covers 14 residues. For the CDR3, the DNA is TGTGCCAGCAGCGAGACAGGGGCGCCTTACGAGCAGTACTTC. Its translation: CASSETGAPYEQYF.

This CDR3 is CASSSASIDEQYF. For the CDR3, the DNA is TGTGCCAGCAGCTCGGCTAGCATCGACGAGCAGTACTTC. This chain connects TRBV5-4 to TRBJ2-7; the D gene is possibly TRBD2 (5 bases). The CDR3 sequence is 13 residues long. Trimming took off 3 bases at V and 5 bases at J, with 12 bases between the two ends. CDR1 is SGHNT, CDR2 YYREEE, per germline (reference sequence).

The chain uses TRBV5-1 and TRBJ1-1; perhaps TRBD1 as D (5 bases). The CDR3 has 14 amino acids. The germline CDR1 and CDR2 sequences are SGHRS and YFSETQ. Trimming stripped 1 base from V and 4 bases from J, with 11 bases between. The CDR3: CASSLSGGATEAFF. CDR3 DNA sequence: TGCGCCAGCAGCTTGTCTGGAGGGGCCACTGAAGCTTTCTTT. The entire variable domain, with the rest obtained from reference TRBV5-1 and TRBJ1-1, is as follows: KAGVTQTPRYLIKTRGQQVTLSCSPISGHRSVSWYQQTPGQGLQFLFEYFSETQRNKGNFPGRFSGRQFSNSRSEMNVSTLELGDSALYLCASSLSGGATEAFFGQGTRLTVV.

The chain carries TRBV25-1 and TRBJ2-5; 9 bases agree with TRBD1. Germline trimming cut 1 base from V and 6 bases from J; bases unmatched to any gene: 9. CDR3 size: 16 residues. Per germline, CDR1 MGHDK and CDR2 SYGVNS. The CDR3 bases are TGTGCCAGCAGTGAATTCGGGACAGGGACGTTAAAGACCCAGTACTTC. This translates into CASSEFGTGTLKTQYF.

The CDR3 protein is CSVGQGTGANVLTF. CDR3 in DNA: TGCAGCGTGGGACAGGGTACTGGGGCCAACGTCCTGACTTTC. The chain carries TRBV29-1 and TRBJ2-6, with 9 bases fitting TRBD1. Losses at the gene ends were 6 bases for V and 2 bases for J; bases not matched to a gene: 2. CDR3 length: 14 residues. Germline-derived CDR1 and CDR2 are SQVTM and ANQGSEA.

The chain has TRBV7-9 and TRBJ1-2, with TRBD1 identical over 7 bases. V shed 6 bases and J 6 bases; nucleotides not matched to a gene: 4. The germline V gene has CDR1 SEHNR and CDR2 FQNEAQ (reference sequence). The CDR3 length is 12 residues. CDR3 residues: CASSFTGDGYTF. DNA for the CDR3: TGTGCCAGCAGTTTTACAGGGGATGGCTACACCTTC. The full variable domain, in which reference TRBV7-9 and TRBJ1-2 provide the parts outside the CDR3, is DTGVSQNPRHKITKRGQNVTFRCDPISEHNRLYWYRQTLGQGPEFLTYFQNEAQLEKSRLLSDRFSAERPKGSFSTLEIQRTEQGDSAMYLCASSFTGDGYTFGSGTRLTVV.

The chain uses TRBV6-5 and TRBJ2-5, with 7 bases aligning to TRBD2. Germline V CDR1 and CDR2: MNHEY, SVGAGI. This CDR3 has 15 residues. Trimming took 1 base from V and 2 from J; bases not matched to a gene: 4. CDR3 sequence reads: CASSYWASGQETQYF. CDR3 DNA: TGTGCCAGCAGTTACTGGGCTAGCGGACAAGAGACCCAGTACTTC.

With regard to this clone: One end of the junction fails to match germline, which may point to a read error. V and J are TRBV7-7 and TRBJ2-7, with a tentative D call TRBD2 (6 bases). Germline CDR1 reads SSHAT; CDR2 reads FNYEAQ (reference sequence). The CDR3 sequence is 15 residues long. CDR3 region: CASSLALGGSYEQYF. The DNA of the CDR3 is TGTGCCAGCAGCTTAGCGCTGGGGGGTTCCTACGAGCAGTACTTT.

V gene TRBV28 combines with J gene TRBJ1-5; 9 positions match TRBD1. The CDR3 is made up of 14 amino acids. Germline CDR1 is MDHEN and CDR2 is SYDVKM. Unmatched junction bases numbered 7, after V lost 6 bases and J lost 7 bases. Here the CDR3 reads CASSRGQGSQPQHF. The DNA of the CDR3 is TGTGCCAGCAGCCGGGGACAGGGAAGCCAGCCCCAGCATTTT.

The chain is built from TRBV7-9 and TRBJ1-1; 7 positions agree with TRBD1. Germline-derived CDR1 and CDR2 are SEHNR and FQNEAQ (reference sequence). This CDR3 is 16 amino acids long. Trimming cost V 2 bases and J 4 bases; bases outside gene matches: 10. CDR3 nucleotides: TGTGCCAGCAGCTTACCCCGACAGGGCGTGGGCACTGAAGCTTTCTTT. It codes for CASSLPRQGVGTEAFF.

Worth noting for this clone: Other DNA sequences in the same sample also yield this CDR3. V is TRBV18 and J is TRBJ1-1; D is perhaps TRBD1 (5 bases). There are 14 residues in the CDR3. Germline CDR1 is KGHSH and CDR2 is LQKENI. Trimming took 3 bases from V and 1 from J, leaving 9 bases between them. DNA of the CDR3: TGTGCCAGCTCACCCGACAGTTCGAACACTGAAGCTTTCTTT. Translation gives CASSPDSSNTEAFF.

CDR3 sequence (DNA): TGTGCCAGCAGGCCCGAACGGGGGAGGAATAGGGAGACCCAGTACTTC. The encoded protein is CASRPERGRNRETQYF. This chain uses TRBV28 with TRBJ2-5; a weak D match, TRBD2 (6 bases). V gave up 6 bases and J gave up 5 bases, with 22 bases separating them. The CDR3 loop spans 16 amino acids. Per germline, CDR1 MDHEN and CDR2 SYDVKM. Full variable domain (rest looked up from reference TRBV28 and TRBJ2-5): DVKVTQSSRYLVKRTGEKVFLECVQDMDHENMFWYRQDPGLGLRLIYFSYDVKMKEKGDIPEGYSVSREKKERFSLILESASTNQTSMYLCASRPERGRNRETQYFGPGTRLLVL.

This chain joins TRBV4-1 and TRBJ2-1, with 7 bases that match TRBD2. The CDR3 spans 17 residues. V dropped 0 bases and J dropped 4; count of bases not matched to a gene: 9. The germline V gene encodes CDR1 MGHRA and CDR2 YSYEKL. CDR3 sequence reads: CASSQEGGGSPYNEQFF. In DNA, the CDR3 is TGCGCCAGCAGCCAAGAGGGTGGCGGGAGCCCTTACAATGAGCAGTTCTTC.

The chain uses TRBV2 and TRBJ2-7, with 8 bases identical to TRBD1. This CDR3 is 17 amino acids long. CDR1 is SNHLY, CDR2 FYNNEI, per germline. The junction had 15 bases not matched to a gene; V was cut back by 3 bases and J by 5 bases. The CDR3 DNA reads TGTGCCAGCAGTGATGGTTTATTAGGACAGGGAAGCAACGAGCAGTACTTC. It is translated as CASSDGLLGQGSNEQYF.

The chain uses TRBV10-3 and TRBJ1-3; D remains ambiguous. There are 12 residues in the CDR3. CDR1 is ENHRY, CDR2 SYGVKD, per germline. V was trimmed by 3 bases and J by 3 bases, leaving 3 bases between them. CDR3 amino acids: CAISDGGNTIYF. For the CDR3, the DNA is TGTGCCATCAGTGACGGTGGAAACACCATATATTTT.

The table lists this clone with a count of one. This chain joins TRBV5-1 and TRBJ1-1, with D perhaps matching TRBD1 (6 bases). The CDR3 is 15 residues long. Trimming pared 0 bases from V and 0 bases from J, leaving 9 bases between. Germline CDR1 is SGHRS and CDR2 is YFSETQ. In DNA form, the CDR3 reads TGCGCCAGCAGCTTGGCGGGGGGCATGAACACTGAAGCTTTCTTT. Its protein is CASSLAGGMNTEAFF.

This clone was observed once. This sequence joins TRBV11-2 and TRBJ1-1; D is perhaps TRBD1 (5 bases). Trimming removed 4 bases from V and 5 bases from J, with 14 bases in between. This CDR3 region has 14 residues. Per the germline V gene, CDR1 is SGHAT and CDR2 is FQNNGV. Written as DNA, the CDR3 is TGTGCCAGCAGCTGGGGCGGGGGAGGGACTGAAGCTTTCTTT. Its translation is CASSWGGGGTEAFF.